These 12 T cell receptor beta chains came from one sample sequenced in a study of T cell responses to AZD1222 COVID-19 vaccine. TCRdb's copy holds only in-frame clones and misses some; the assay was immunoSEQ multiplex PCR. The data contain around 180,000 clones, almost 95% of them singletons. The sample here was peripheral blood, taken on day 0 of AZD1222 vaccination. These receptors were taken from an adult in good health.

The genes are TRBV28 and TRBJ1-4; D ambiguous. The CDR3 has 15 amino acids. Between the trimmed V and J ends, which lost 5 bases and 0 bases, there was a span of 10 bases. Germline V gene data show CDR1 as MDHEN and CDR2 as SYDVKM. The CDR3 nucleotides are TGTGCCAGCAGTCTCCCCGGGGCAACTAATGAAAAACTGTTTTTT. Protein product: CASSLPGATNEKLFF. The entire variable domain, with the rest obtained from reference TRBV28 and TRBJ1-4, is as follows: DVKVTQSSRYLVKRTGEKVFLECVQDMDHENMFWYRQDPGLGLRLIYFSYDVKMKEKGDIPEGYSVSREKKERFSLILESASTNQTSMYLCASSLPGATNEKLFFGSGTQLSVL.

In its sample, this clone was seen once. The CDR3 bases are TGCGCCAGCAGCTTGGCCGGGACTAGCGGCTTGCAGTACTTC. This sequence encodes CASSLAGTSGLQYF. The V call is TRBV5-1, the J call TRBJ2-7; 11 bases are a match to TRBD2. Germline V gives CDR1 SGHRS, CDR2 YFSETQ. Trimming took 0 bases from V and 9 from J; bases not matched to a gene: 5. CDR3 length: 14 amino acids.

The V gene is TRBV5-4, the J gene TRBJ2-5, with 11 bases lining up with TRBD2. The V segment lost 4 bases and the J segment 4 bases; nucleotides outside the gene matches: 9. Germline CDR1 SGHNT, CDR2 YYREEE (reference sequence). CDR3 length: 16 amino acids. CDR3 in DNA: TGTGCCAGCAGCCTCAGTAGCGGGAGGGCCGGAGAGACCCAGTACTTC. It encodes CASSLSSGRAGETQYF. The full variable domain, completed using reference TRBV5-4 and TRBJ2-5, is ETGVTQSPTHLIKTRGQQVTLRCSSQSGHNTVSWYQQALGQGPQFIFQYYREEENGRGNFPPRFSGLQFPNYSSELNVNALELDDSALYLCASSLSSGRAGETQYFGPGTRLLVL.

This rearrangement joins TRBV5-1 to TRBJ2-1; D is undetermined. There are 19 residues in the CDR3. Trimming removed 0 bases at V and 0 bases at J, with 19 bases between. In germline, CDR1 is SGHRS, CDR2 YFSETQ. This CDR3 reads CASSLDPTSGQSSYNEQFF. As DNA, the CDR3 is TGCGCCAGCAGCTTGGACCCTACATCAGGCCAGAGCTCCTACAATGAGCAGTTCTTC.

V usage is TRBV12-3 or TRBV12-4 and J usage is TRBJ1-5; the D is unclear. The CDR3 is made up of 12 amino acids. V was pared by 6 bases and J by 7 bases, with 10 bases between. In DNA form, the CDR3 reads TGTGCCAGCAGGCTGGAGGCCCAGCCCCAGCATTTT. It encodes CASRLEAQPQHF.

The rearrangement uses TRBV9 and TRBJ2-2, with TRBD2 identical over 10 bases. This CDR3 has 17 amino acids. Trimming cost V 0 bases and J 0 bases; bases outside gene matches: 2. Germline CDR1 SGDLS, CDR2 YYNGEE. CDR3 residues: CASSVDSGRANTGELFF. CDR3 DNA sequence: TGTGCCAGCAGCGTAGACAGCGGGAGGGCGAACACCGGGGAGCTGTTTTTT.

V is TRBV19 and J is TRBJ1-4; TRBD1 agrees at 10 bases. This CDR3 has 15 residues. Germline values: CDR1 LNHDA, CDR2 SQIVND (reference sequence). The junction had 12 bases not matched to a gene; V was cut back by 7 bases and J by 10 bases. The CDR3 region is CASTPGRDRGPKLFF. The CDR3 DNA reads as TGTGCCAGTACCCCGGGCCGGGACAGGGGACCAAAACTGTTTTTT.

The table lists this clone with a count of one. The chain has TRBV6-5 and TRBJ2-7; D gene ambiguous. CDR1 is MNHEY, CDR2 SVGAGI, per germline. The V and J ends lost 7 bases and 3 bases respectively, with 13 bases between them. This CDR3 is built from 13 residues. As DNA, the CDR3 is TGTGCCAGCACCGTCGTTGGGTACTACGAGCAGTACTTC. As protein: CASTVVGYYEQYF.

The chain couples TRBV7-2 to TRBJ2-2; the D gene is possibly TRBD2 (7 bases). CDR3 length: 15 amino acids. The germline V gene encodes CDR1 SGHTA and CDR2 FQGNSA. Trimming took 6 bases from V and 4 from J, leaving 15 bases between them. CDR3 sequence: CASRSGLGGTGELFF. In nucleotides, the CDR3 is TGTGCCAGCAGGTCTGGACTAGGGGGCACCGGGGAGCTGTTTTTT. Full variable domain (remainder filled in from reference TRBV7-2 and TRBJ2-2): GAGVSQSPSNKVTEKGKDVELRCDPISGHTALYWYRQSLGQGLEFLIYFQGNSAPDKSGLPSDRFSAERTGGSVSTLTIQRTQQEDSAVYLCASRSGLGGTGELFFGEGSRLTVL.

CDR3 DNA sequence: TGTGCCACCAGTGACCGTTACGACAGCAACAATGAGCAGTTCTTC. Its protein product is CATSDRYDSNNEQFF. The V and J genes are TRBV24-1 and TRBJ2-1; weak D call: TRBD1 (5 bases). Trimming left V 4 bases short and J 5 bases short, with 14 bases between. CDR1 is KGHDR, CDR2 SFDVKD, per germline. This CDR3 is built from 15 residues.

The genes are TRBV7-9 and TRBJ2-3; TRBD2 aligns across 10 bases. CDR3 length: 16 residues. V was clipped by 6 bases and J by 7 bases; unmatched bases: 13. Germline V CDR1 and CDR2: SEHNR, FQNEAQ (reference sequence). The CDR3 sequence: CASSQIWGSGRHTQYF. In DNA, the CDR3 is TGTGCCAGCAGTCAGATCTGGGGTAGCGGGAGGCATACGCAGTATTTT.

The CDR3: CATAPKTRPISYEQYF. CDR3 sequence (DNA): TGTGCCACCGCTCCCAAGACAAGGCCGATCTCCTACGAGCAGTACTTC. The rearrangement uses TRBV24-1 and TRBJ2-7, with D unresolved. The CDR3 has 16 amino acids. The V end lost 9 bases, the J end lost 0 bases, and 20 bases lay between the germline ends. The germline V gene has CDR1 KGHDR and CDR2 SFDVKD.